Listed here are 25 T cell receptor beta chains from one sample, sequenced in a study of blood T cell repertoires in COVID-19 (TCRdb year 2020). The receptor library was made with the immunoSEQ multiplex PCR assay. In its TCRdb copy, this immuneACCESS table keeps in-frame sequences only and misses some clones. Where compared with another copy, unresolved V genes explain less than half of these, and the others have no known cause. The sample table records some 300,000 clones; 70% to 90% of these occur just once. 1.3% of the sample comes from the top ten. Sequences were obtained from peripheral blood. The receptors come from a man in his 70s with acute or convalescent COVID-19.

The V call is TRBV5-4, the J call TRBJ2-7; 14 bases map to TRBD2. The CDR3 sequence is 14 residues long. The J segment lost 5 bases and the V segment lost 4 bases, leaving 2 bases of the junction unmatched. Germline V gene sequence: CDR1 SGHNT, CDR2 YYREEE (reference sequence). CDR3: CASSTGLAGDEQYF. Written as DNA, the CDR3 is TGTGCCAGCAGCACGGGACTAGCGGGAGACGAGCAGTACTTC.

This clone has only a few counts. The chain couples TRBV6-5 to TRBJ2-5; 7 bases map to TRBD2. The CDR3 spans 15 residues. Germline loops: CDR1 MNHEY, CDR2 SVGAGI. V trimming: 1 base; J trimming: 2 bases; junction bases outside the gene matches: 4. Written as DNA, the CDR3 is TGTGCCAGCAGTTACTGGGGGACTACACAAGAGACCCAGTACTTC. This sequence encodes CASSYWGTTQETQYF.

The chain combines TRBV27 with TRBJ2-5; TRBD2 might be the D (6 bases). CDR3 size: 16 residues. Trimming cost V 3 bases and J 2 bases, with 16 bases left between them. The germline V gene encodes CDR1 MNHEY and CDR2 SMNVEV (reference sequence). CDR3 nucleotides: TGTGCCAGCAGTTTTCGCGGGGTGGAGGGGCAAGAGACCCAGTACTTC. Protein product: CASSFRGVEGQETQYF.

The chain employs TRBV4-2 and TRBJ2-5; a possible D gene is TRBD2 (5 bases). Trimming took off 0 bases at V and 2 bases at J, with 7 bases between the two ends. Germline V lookup: CDR1 LGHNA, CDR2 YNFKEQ. This CDR3 is 14 amino acids long. Here the CDR3 reads CASSQETGQETQYF. The DNA for the CDR3 is TGTGCCAGCAGCCAAGAGACGGGGCAAGAGACCCAGTACTTC.

The V gene is TRBV5-6, the J gene TRBJ1-2, with 7 nucleotides matching TRBD1. Per the germline V gene, CDR1 is SGHDT and CDR2 is YYEEEE. This CDR3 spans 14 amino acids. J gave up 5 bases and V 4 bases, and 8 bases lay outside the gene matches. The CDR3 loop is CASSLTGFGYGYTF. The CDR3 coding sequence is TGTGCCAGCAGCCTGACAGGGTTCGGGTATGGCTACACCTTC.

This clone has only a few counts. CDR3 amino acids: CASSQDLAGYEQYF. The CDR3 bases are TGTGCCAGCAGCCAAGATTTGGCAGGCTACGAGCAGTACTTC. The chain carries TRBV3-1 (or the pseudogene TRBV3-2) and TRBJ2-7; D gene uncertain. V gave up 0 bases and J gave up 3 bases, with 9 bases separating them. CDR3 length: 14 residues. Germline lookup yields CDR1 LGHDT and CDR2 YNNKEL (reference sequence).

This clone has just a few counts. This chain links TRBV19 with TRBJ1-4; D is perhaps TRBD1 (6 bases). With 5 bases removed from V and 5 bases from J, the gap between germline ends came to 15 bases. This CDR3 has 15 amino acids. Germline CDR1 reads LNHDA; CDR2 reads SQIVND (reference sequence). CDR3 coding DNA: TGTGCCAGTAGTCCCCGGACAGCCCAGAATGAAAAACTGTTTTTT. Translation gives CASSPRTAQNEKLFF.

The gene calls are TRBV6-5 and TRBJ1-1; D not resolved. V lost 0 bases, J lost 1 base, and 3 bases lay in between. Germline V lookup: CDR1 MNHEY, CDR2 SVGAGI. The CDR3 has 13 residues. CDR3 bases: TGTGCCAGCAGTTACTCCCAGAACACTGAAGCTTTCTTT. Amino acid sequence: CASSYSQNTEAFF.

The rearrangement uses TRBV3-1 (or the pseudogene TRBV3-2) and TRBJ1-2; the D is unclear. The length of the CDR3 is 18 residues. CDR1 is LGHDT, CDR2 YNNKEL, per germline (reference sequence). Trimming removed 1 base at V and 1 base at J, with 19 bases between. The CDR3 DNA reads TGTGCCAGCAGCCAAGCACGGGGTGAGGTGATCGTTAACTATGGCTACACCTTC. Its protein is CASSQARGEVIVNYGYTF.

CDR3 loop: CASRAGWNSPLHF. The CDR3 nucleotides read TGTGCCAGCAGGGCGGGGTGGAATTCACCCCTCCACTTT. The J gene is TRBJ1-6, the V gene TRBV7-9; unclear D gene. Between the trimmed V and J ends, which lost 6 bases and 7 bases, there was a span of 10 bases. The CDR3 is made up of 13 amino acids. From germline, CDR1 is SEHNR and CDR2 FQNEAQ (reference sequence). Supplemented by reference TRBV7-9 and TRBJ1-6, the full variable domain reads DTGVSQNPRHKITKRGQNVTFRCDPISEHNRLYWYRQTLGQGPEFLTYFQNEAQLEKSRLLSDRFSAERPKGSFSTLEIQRTEQGDSAMYLCASRAGWNSPLHFGNGTRLTVT.

The chain links TRBV5-4 to TRBJ2-7, with a tentative D call TRBD1 (6 bases). Deletions cut 0 bases from V and 1 base from J, with 11 bases between. The V gene's germline CDR1 is SGHNT and CDR2 YYREEE (reference sequence). The CDR3 has 15 residues. The CDR3 loop reads CASSLESRGSYEQYF. For the CDR3, the DNA is TGTGCCAGCAGCTTGGAGTCCAGGGGATCCTACGAGCAGTACTTC.

The chain combines TRBV19 with TRBJ1-5; TRBD1 aligns across 11 bases. The CDR3 consists of 15 residues. J lost 6 bases, V lost 6 bases, and 7 bases had no gene match. Germline V gene sequence: CDR1 LNHDA, CDR2 SQIVND (reference sequence). CDR3 region: CASSDAGTGGQPQHF. As DNA, the CDR3 is TGTGCCAGTAGCGATGCCGGGACAGGGGGTCAGCCCCAGCATTTT.

In its sample, this clone was seen a few times. The gene calls are TRBV6-6 and TRBJ1-2; the D gene is possibly TRBD1 (5 bases). Germline CDR1 is MNHNY and CDR2 is SVGAGI (reference sequence). The V gene lost 6 bases and the J gene lost 4 bases, with 18 bases spanning the gap. The CDR3 spans 15 residues. The CDR3 DNA sequence: TGTGCCAGCAGCCACACCTCCGGGACTACCTATGGCTACACCTTC. Translation: CASSHTSGTTYGYTF.

This clone was seen a few times. J is TRBJ2-7 and V is TRBV4-1, with D perhaps TRBD1 (5 bases). This CDR3 contains 13 residues. Germline CDR1 MGHRA, CDR2 YSYEKL. The ends were cut back, 1 base at V and 3 bases at J, with 7 bases in the middle. For the CDR3, the DNA is TGCGCCAGCAGCCAAGGGACAATCTACGAGCAGTACTTC. This codes for CASSQGTIYEQYF.

The gene calls are TRBV19 and TRBJ2-1, with 8 nucleotides matching TRBD2. Per germline, CDR1 LNHDA and CDR2 SQIVND (reference sequence). Germline trimming cut 2 bases from V and 1 base from J; bases unmatched to any gene: 4. The CDR3 runs 16 residues. The CDR3 nucleotides are TGTGCCAGTAGTATACCAAGCGGGAGATCCTACAATGAGCAGTTCTTC. This translates into CASSIPSGRSYNEQFF.

The V gene is TRBV4-1, the J gene TRBJ1-1, with D unresolved. Germline CDR1 reads MGHRA; CDR2 reads YSYEKL. The CDR3 runs 19 residues. V lost 2 bases to trimming and J lost 1 base, with 23 bases between them. The CDR3 loop is CASSQSFGSGGFGNTEAFF. DNA of the CDR3: TGCGCCAGCAGCCAATCTTTCGGCTCGGGAGGGTTTGGGAACACTGAAGCTTTCTTT.

V is TRBV7-2 and J is TRBJ1-2, with 7 nucleotides matching TRBD1. The CDR3 runs 16 residues. J gave up 2 bases and V 4 bases, and 10 bases lay outside the gene matches. The V gene's germline CDR1 is SGHTA and CDR2 FQGNSA. The CDR3 loop reads CASSSRRQGLNYGYTF. In DNA form, the CDR3 reads TGTGCCAGCAGCTCCAGAAGACAGGGCTTGAACTATGGCTACACCTTC.

The chain uses TRBV11-3 and TRBJ1-4, with 7 positions matching TRBD1. The CDR3 contains 17 residues. CDR1 and CDR2 (germline): SGHNT, YENEEA. V shed 5 bases and J 0 bases; nucleotides not matched to a gene: 9. DNA of the CDR3: TGTGCCAGCAGCCCTCATTGGGACAGATCAACTAATGAAAAACTGTTTTTT. It specifies CASSPHWDRSTNEKLFF.

The V and J genes are TRBV28 and TRBJ1-5; the D is unclear. Germline V gene lookup returns CDR1 MDHEN and CDR2 SYDVKM. Trimming stripped 2 bases from V and 4 bases from J, with 3 bases between. CDR3 length: 12 amino acids. CDR3 in DNA: TGTGCCAGCAGTTTAGAGAATCAGCCCCAGCATTTT. Its translation: CASSLENQPQHF.

This clone occurred once. The CDR3 DNA follows: TGTGCCAGCAGCTTATATGGACTAGCGGGGACCTACGAGCAGTACTTC. The encoded protein is CASSLYGLAGTYEQYF. The chain carries TRBV5-6 and TRBJ2-7; 12 bases agree with TRBD2. V lost 2 bases, J lost 2 bases, and 5 bases stayed unmatched. The CDR3 is made up of 16 amino acids. Germline CDR1 is SGHDT and CDR2 is YYEEEE.

The chain joins TRBV6-5 to TRBJ2-1; TRBD2 matches 14 bases. CDR1 is MNHEY, CDR2 SVGAGI, per germline. This CDR3 is 15 amino acids long. The junction had 6 bases not matched to a gene; V was cut back by 6 bases and J by 8 bases. As DNA, the CDR3 is TGTGCCAGCAGGACGACTAGCGGGAGGGGGGATGAGCAGTTCTTC. It encodes CASRTTSGRGDEQFF.

This clone was counted once. V usage is TRBV3-1 (or the pseudogene TRBV3-2) and J usage is TRBJ2-7; 8 bases map to TRBD2. The CDR3 is 16 amino acids. Germline V gene lookup returns CDR1 LGHDT and CDR2 YNNKEL (reference sequence). Trimming removed 4 bases from V and 2 bases from J; junction bases left unmatched: 10. The CDR3 nucleotides read TGTGCCAGCAGCCCCATAGCGGGACTAACTACCTACGAGCAGTACTTC. Its translation: CASSPIAGLTTYEQYF.

The genes are TRBV28 and TRBJ1-5; tentatively, D is TRBD1 (5 bases). CDR3 length equals 17 residues. The germline V and J ends were trimmed by 6 bases and 6 bases, with 24 bases remaining between them. CDR1 is MDHEN, CDR2 SYDVKM, per germline. The CDR3 loop is CASSQGGAEGRFQPQHF. The CDR3, as DNA: TGTGCCAGCAGCCAAGGCGGGGCAGAAGGGAGGTTTCAGCCCCAGCATTTT.

The CDR3 region is CASSKVRNWGTGKNNEQFF. CDR3 nucleotide sequence: TGTGCCAGCAGCAAAGTCCGAAACTGGGGGACAGGGAAGAACAATGAGCAGTTCTTC. The chain employs TRBV21-1 and TRBJ2-1; the table assigns TRBD1, which was not confirmed against the DNA. TRBV21-1 corresponds to a pseudogene. The CDR3 runs to 19 residues.

V is TRBV5-4 and J is TRBJ1-2; a possible D gene is TRBD1 (5 bases). CDR3 length: 15 residues. V was clipped by 1 base and J by 8 bases, with 18 bases between them. The V gene's germline CDR1 is SGHNT and CDR2 YYREEE (reference sequence). The CDR3, as DNA: TGTGCCAGCAGCTTGCCCGGGACGTCGGGACTCGGCTACACCTTC. This encodes CASSLPGTSGLGYTF.